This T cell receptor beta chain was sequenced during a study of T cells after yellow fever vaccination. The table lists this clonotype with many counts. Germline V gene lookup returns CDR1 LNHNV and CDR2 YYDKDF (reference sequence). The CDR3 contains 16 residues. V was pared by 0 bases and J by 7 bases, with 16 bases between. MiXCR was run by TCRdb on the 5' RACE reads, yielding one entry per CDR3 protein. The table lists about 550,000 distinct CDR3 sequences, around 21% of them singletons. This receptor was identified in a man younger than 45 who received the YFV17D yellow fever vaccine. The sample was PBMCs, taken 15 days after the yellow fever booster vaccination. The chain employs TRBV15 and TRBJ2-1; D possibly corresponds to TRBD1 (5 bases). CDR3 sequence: CATSRDVGLGSNEQFF. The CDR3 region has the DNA TGTGCCACCAGCAGAGATGTGGGGCTTGGATCGAATGAGCAGTTCTTC. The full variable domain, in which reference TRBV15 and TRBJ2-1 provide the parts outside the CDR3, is DAMVIQNPRYQVTQFGKPVTLSCSQTLNHNVMYWYQQKSSQAPKLLFHYYDKDFNNEADTPDNFQSRRPNTSFCFLDIRSPGLGDTAMYLCATSRDVGLGSNEQFFGPGTRLTVL.